The source of this T cell receptor (beta chain) is a study of patients and donors after allogeneic stem cell transplantation. Via MiXCR, TCRdb re-called the RT-PCR reads, giving one row per CDR3 protein. The data contain roughly 150,000 distinct CDR3 sequences, approximately 25% of them singletons. The germline CDR1 and CDR2 sequences are SGHTA and FQGTGA. The length of the CDR3 is 15 residues. V shed 5 bases and J shed 4 bases, with 17 bases lying between them. The sequencing sample was made of blood, either unsorted or a sorted T cell fraction (not recorded which). The chain links TRBV7-3 to TRBJ1-1, with D unresolved. The receptor's source is a human donor who was either an allogeneic HSCT recipient or a stem cell or donor lymphocyte infusion donor (not recorded which). It is not recorded whose cells these are; they may come from a transplant donor. The CDR3 here is CASSPSPGTGTEAFF. The CDR3 DNA reads as TGTGCCAGCAGCCCCTCCCCAGGTACTGGCACTGAAGCTTTCTTT. The whole variable domain, filled in from reference TRBV7-3 and TRBJ1-1, reads GAGVSQTPSNKVTEKGKYVELRCDPISGHTALYWYRQSLGQGPEFLIYFQGTGAADDSGLPNDRFFAVRPEGSVSTLKIQRTERGDSAVYLCASSPSPGTGTEAFFGQGTRLTVV.